Below, 28 T cell receptor beta chains from the same sample are listed, as sequenced in a study of blood T cell repertoires in COVID-19. Method: immunoSEQ multiplex PCR; TCRdb's copy keeps in-frame clones and lacks some. This sample yields roughly 190,000 clones, of which around nine tenths are seen a single time; approximately 3.5% belongs to the top ten. Sample: peripheral blood. Every receptor here comes from a man aged 70 or older with acute or convalescent COVID-19.

This clone showed up just a few times. This chain links TRBV9 with TRBJ2-3; 7 bases fit TRBD2. Trimming took 4 bases from V and 4 from J; bases not matched to a gene: 9. Looked up from germline, CDR1 is SGDLS and CDR2 is YYNGEE. The CDR3 is 15 residues long. This CDR3 is CASSPRVGGSDTQYF. The CDR3 bases are TGTGCCAGCAGCCCCCGGGTCGGGGGGTCAGATACGCAGTATTTT.

In its sample, this clone was seen once. The chain couples TRBV28 to TRBJ2-5, with TRBD2 matching 8 bases. The V gene end was trimmed by 4 bases and the J gene end by 2 bases; junction bases not matched to a gene: 6. Germline CDR1 MDHEN, CDR2 SYDVKM. The CDR3 runs to 15 residues. The CDR3 DNA sequence: TGTGCCAGCAGTTCCCTAACTAGCGGACAAGAGACCCAGTACTTC. It yields the protein CASSSLTSGQETQYF.

This chain joins TRBV5-1 and TRBJ1-1; D is possibly TRBD1 (5 bases). The V gene's germline CDR1 is SGHRS and CDR2 YFSETQ. The ends were cut back, 6 bases at V and 0 bases at J, with 12 bases in the middle. The CDR3 is 14 amino acids. The CDR3 is CASTRQSMNTEAFF. The DNA of the CDR3 is TGCGCCAGCACTAGACAGAGCATGAACACTGAAGCTTTCTTT. Looking up the rest from reference TRBV5-1 and TRBJ1-1 gives the full variable domain: KAGVTQTPRYLIKTRGQQVTLSCSPISGHRSVSWYQQTPGQGLQFLFEYFSETQRNKGNFPGRFSGRQFSNSRSEMNVSTLELGDSALYLCASTRQSMNTEAFFGQGTRLTVV.

This chain connects TRBV5-1 to TRBJ2-2; D may be TRBD1 (5 bases). Per germline, CDR1 SGHRS and CDR2 YFSETQ. With 1 base removed from V and 5 bases from J, the gap between germline ends came to 15 bases. This CDR3 has 16 amino acids. This chain's CDR3 is CASSLNQQGSTGELFF. The CDR3 DNA sequence: TGCGCCAGCAGCTTGAATCAGCAGGGAAGTACCGGGGAGCTGTTTTTT.

This chain connects TRBV15 to TRBJ1-1; D is perhaps TRBD1 (5 bases). The V and J ends lost 5 bases and 3 bases respectively, with 10 bases between them. The CDR3 spans 13 residues. Germline lookup yields CDR1 LNHNV and CDR2 YYDKDF (reference sequence). CDR3: CATSRAGDTEAFF. Written as DNA, the CDR3 is TGTGCCACCAGCCGCGCGGGGGACACTGAAGCTTTCTTT.

The chain recombines TRBV7-9 with TRBJ2-5, with D perhaps TRBD1 (5 bases). CDR1 is SEHNR, CDR2 FQNEAQ, per germline (reference sequence). This CDR3 is built from 13 residues. V was pared by 2 bases and J by 5 bases, with 9 bases between. CDR3 sequence (DNA): TGTGCCAGCAGCTTATCAGGGTTGGAGACCCAGTACTTC. Translated, it gives CASSLSGLETQYF.

The gene calls are TRBV5-5 and TRBJ1-2; D might be TRBD1 (6 bases). Trimming cost V 2 bases and J 9 bases, with 14 bases left between them. The germline gives CDR1 SGHKS, CDR2 YYEKEE (reference sequence). The CDR3 covers 13 residues. The CDR3 is CASSFRQGYSYTF. Here the CDR3 DNA reads TGTGCCAGCAGCTTTCGGCAGGGGTATAGCTACACCTTC. Filled out from reference TRBV5-5 and TRBJ1-2, the complete variable domain reads DAGVTQSPTHLIKTRGQQVTLRCSPISGHKSVSWYQQVLGQGPQFIFQYYEKEERGRGNFPDRFSARQFPNYSSELNVNALLLGDSALYLCASSFRQGYSYTFGSGTRLTVV.

The chain carries TRBV6-5 and TRBJ2-3; TRBD2 agrees at 10 bases. V gave up 6 bases and J gave up 4 bases; unmatched junction bases: 4. This CDR3 is built from 14 residues. The germline gives CDR1 MNHEY, CDR2 SVGAGI. CDR3 amino acids: CASSTSGDPDTQYF. The DNA for the CDR3 is TGTGCCAGCAGCACTAGCGGGGACCCAGATACGCAGTATTTT.

The chain links TRBV5-1 to TRBJ2-5; D is unclear. Trimming removed 5 bases at V and 2 bases at J, with 4 bases between. The CDR3 has 11 amino acids. Germline V gives CDR1 SGHRS, CDR2 YFSETQ. CDR3 sequence: CASSQQETQYF. The CDR3 DNA reads as TGCGCCAGCAGTCAACAAGAGACCCAGTACTTC. The full variable domain, rest sourced from reference TRBV5-1 and TRBJ2-5, is KAGVTQTPRYLIKTRGQQVTLSCSPISGHRSVSWYQQTPGQGLQFLFEYFSETQRNKGNFPGRFSGRQFSNSRSEMNVSTLELGDSALYLCASSQQETQYFGPGTRLLVL.

This clone was recorded a few times. The chain recombines TRBV20-1 with TRBJ2-1, with 7 bases lining up with TRBD2. The CDR3 length is 14 residues. The V and J ends lost 3 bases and 0 bases, in that order; junction bases with no gene match: 2. CDR1 and CDR2 from the germline V gene are DFQATT and SNEGSKA (reference sequence). The CDR3 spells CSASRGDSYNEQFF. CDR3 in DNA: TGCAGTGCTAGTCGGGGGGACTCCTACAATGAGCAGTTCTTC.

V gene TRBV30 combines with J gene TRBJ1-2, with TRBD1 matching over 8 bases. The germline CDR1 and CDR2 sequences are GTSNPN and SVGIG (reference sequence). Losses at the gene ends were 0 bases for V and 4 bases for J; bases not matched to a gene: 1. The CDR3 has 13 residues. In nucleotides, the CDR3 is TGTGCCTGGAGTGTGGGGACAGGCTATGGCTACACCTTC. Protein sequence: CAWSVGTGYGYTF.

This clone was recorded only once. The chain combines TRBV5-4 with TRBJ1-4; 7 bases are a match to TRBD1. V was clipped by 1 base and J by 4 bases; unmatched bases: 4. The CDR3 covers 15 residues. Germline V gene data show CDR1 as SGHNT and CDR2 as YYREEE (reference sequence). CDR3 region: CASSLSGTDNEKLFF. The CDR3 DNA sequence: TGTGCCAGCAGCTTGTCCGGGACAGATAATGAAAAACTGTTTTTT. Supplemented by reference TRBV5-4 and TRBJ1-4, the full variable domain reads ETGVTQSPTHLIKTRGQQVTLRCSSQSGHNTVSWYQQALGQGPQFIFQYYREEENGRGNFPPRFSGLQFPNYSSELNVNALELDDSALYLCASSLSGTDNEKLFFGSGTQLSVL.

The V gene is TRBV9, the J gene TRBJ2-3; TRBD2 matches 11 bases. Trimming took 1 base from V and 4 from J; bases not matched to a gene: 5. Germline V CDR1 and CDR2: SGDLS, YYNGEE. The CDR3 length is 16 residues. The CDR3 loop is CASSVTGTSGADTQYF. The CDR3 DNA reads as TGTGCCAGCAGCGTAACGGGGACTAGCGGAGCAGATACGCAGTATTTT.

Only a few counts were recorded for this clone. The CDR3 bases are TGCAGTGCTAGTAGTTACGGGGGCACTGAAGCTTTCTTT. Translation: CSASSYGGTEAFF. The chain couples TRBV20-1 to TRBJ1-1, with D tentatively TRBD1 (5 bases). In germline, CDR1 is DFQATT, CDR2 SNEGSKA (reference sequence). The CDR3 runs 13 residues. The V end lost 3 bases, the J end lost 4 bases, and 12 bases lay between the germline ends.

The chain recombines TRBV5-1 with TRBJ1-4; D gene uncertain. The CDR3 covers 14 residues. Per germline, CDR1 SGHRS and CDR2 YFSETQ. The germline V and J ends were trimmed by 2 bases and 3 bases, with 8 bases remaining between them. The CDR3 DNA follows: TGCGCCAGCAGCTTACAGTCAGCTAATGAAAAACTGTTTTTT. Translating gives CASSLQSANEKLFF.

This clone was detected only once. The genes are TRBV20-1 and TRBJ2-7; 8 bases are a match to TRBD2. Per germline, CDR1 DFQATT and CDR2 SNEGSKA (reference sequence). The CDR3 spans 16 residues. Germline trimming cut 3 bases from V and 1 base from J; bases unmatched to any gene: 11. The CDR3 here is CSASHPLAGSSYEQYF. Here the CDR3 DNA reads TGCAGTGCTAGTCACCCCCTAGCGGGCTCTTCCTACGAGCAGTACTTC.

V gene TRBV14 combines with J gene TRBJ2-1, with 13 bases lining up with TRBD2. With V trimmed by 4 bases and J by 8 bases, 5 bases remained unmatched. The CDR3 contains 15 residues. Germline V gene data show CDR1 as SGHDN and CDR2 as FVKESK. CDR3 sequence (DNA): TGTGCCAGCAGCCCACTAGCGGGAGGGTGGGATGAGCAGTTCTTC. It yields the protein CASSPLAGGWDEQFF.

The chain has TRBV11-3 and TRBJ1-2; TRBD1 aligns across 12 bases. CDR3 length: 13 amino acids. V shed 5 bases, J shed 10 bases, and the junction held 5 bases outside the gene matches. Germline V gene sequence: CDR1 SGHNT, CDR2 YENEEA. The CDR3 spells CASSRDRGQTYTF. CDR3 in DNA: TGTGCCAGCAGCAGGGACAGGGGGCAGACCTACACCTTC.

This chain uses TRBV4-2 with TRBJ2-7; TRBD2 aligns across 7 bases. The CDR3 runs 16 residues. The V segment lost 0 bases and the J segment 3 bases; nucleotides outside the gene matches: 8. Germline lookup yields CDR1 LGHNA and CDR2 YNFKEQ. The CDR3 bases are TGTGCCAGCAGCCAAGATCTGTGGGGGGGAAACTACGAGCAGTACTTC. Amino acids: CASSQDLWGGNYEQYF.

This clone was recorded a few times. This chain connects TRBV7-2 to TRBJ2-1; no clear D gene. CDR3 length equals 15 residues. V gave up 0 bases and J gave up 1 base, with 7 bases separating them. The germline gives CDR1 SGHTA, CDR2 FQGNSA. CDR3 loop: CASSLAGASYNEQFF. In nucleotides, the CDR3 is TGTGCCAGCAGCTTAGCTGGAGCGTCCTACAATGAGCAGTTCTTC.

The V gene is TRBV28, the J gene TRBJ2-5; D is unresolved. In germline, CDR1 is MDHEN, CDR2 SYDVKM. Trimming took off 0 bases at V and 9 bases at J, with 14 bases between the two ends. This CDR3 is built from 14 residues. CDR3 protein: CASSLWGRHSAQYF. In nucleotides, the CDR3 is TGTGCCAGCAGTTTATGGGGCAGACATTCGGCCCAGTACTTC.

This clone appeared a single time. The chain uses TRBV15 and TRBJ2-3; weak D call: TRBD2 (5 bases). CDR1 and CDR2 (germline): LNHNV, YYDKDF (reference sequence). CDR3 length: 14 amino acids. V dropped 1 base and J dropped 0 bases, with 5 bases sitting between them. The CDR3 region is CATSRAGSTDTQYF. The DNA of the CDR3 is TGTGCCACCAGCAGAGCGGGGAGCACAGATACGCAGTATTTT.

This chain's CDR3 is CATSDPGTSGNTGELFF. CDR3 DNA sequence: TGTGCCACCAGTGACCCCGGGACTAGCGGAAACACCGGGGAGCTGTTTTTT. V and J are TRBV24-1 and TRBJ2-2; 11 positions match TRBD2. This CDR3 contains 17 residues. The V gene's germline CDR1 is KGHDR and CDR2 SFDVKD. V was pared by 4 bases and J by 2 bases, with 5 bases of the junction left unmatched.

The chain joins TRBV6-5 to TRBJ1-3; D perhaps matches TRBD1 (6 bases). Per germline, CDR1 MNHEY and CDR2 SVGAGI. CDR3 size: 14 residues. V lost 6 bases and J 6 bases, leaving 15 bases between the germline ends. CDR3 coding DNA: TGTGCCAGCAGAACTATAGGGGGAGAAAACACCATATATTTT. This translates into CASRTIGGENTIYF.

This chain uses TRBV28 with TRBJ2-5; tentative D call: TRBD2 (5 bases). V gave up 10 bases and J gave up 5 bases, with 20 bases separating them. The V gene's germline CDR1 is MDHEN and CDR2 SYDVKM. The length of the CDR3 is 14 residues. CDR3 sequence reads: CATLIPNGGETQYF. DNA of the CDR3: TGTGCCACCCTGATCCCGAACGGCGGGGAGACCCAGTACTTC.

This chain uses TRBV18 with TRBJ2-3; TRBD1 agrees at 8 bases. CDR3 size: 17 residues. J lost 1 base, V lost 3 bases, and 9 bases had no gene match. CDR1 KGHSH and CDR2 LQKENI come from the germline V gene. CDR3 DNA: TGTGCCAGCTCACCCGACAGGGGAAGATCGGGCACAGATACGCAGTATTTT. This encodes CASSPDRGRSGTDTQYF.

The gene calls are TRBV6-2 or TRBV6-3 and TRBJ2-6; D is unresolved. V lost 5 bases and J 0 bases, leaving 8 bases between the germline ends. The CDR3 has 15 residues. Per germline, CDR1 MNHEY and CDR2 SVGEGT. The CDR3: CASSQGGSGANVLTF. CDR3 DNA: TGTGCCAGCAGTCAAGGCGGCTCTGGGGCCAACGTCCTGACTTTC.

Of note for this clone: The junction differs from germline at one of its ends, possibly a read error. The CDR3: CASSLEPSGGHHF. The CDR3 nucleotides are TGCGCCAGCAGCTTGGAACCCTCGGGTGGACACCACTTC. The chain employs TRBV5-1 and TRBJ2-4; tentative D call: TRBD1 (5 bases). CDR3 length equals 13 residues. Germline V gene sequence: CDR1 SGHRS, CDR2 YFSETQ.